This TCR beta chain was retrieved from a study of cytomegalovirus exposure and HLA in healthy donors. The primer mix had 60 Vbeta and 13 Jbeta primers. Assay: immunoSEQ multiplex PCR; the TCRdb copy retains only in-frame clones and omits some. The repertoire includes more than 200,000 clones, 82% of them detected once, and approximately 6.5% sits in the top ten. CDR1 and CDR2 (germline): SQVTM, ANQGSEA. J lost 6 bases, V lost 5 bases, and 4 bases had no gene match. The CDR3 is 12 amino acids. The sample was PBMCs. The rearrangement uses TRBV29-1 and TRBJ1-2, with TRBD1 matching 9 bases. The origin of this receptor is a man aged 35 to 55 in good health and CMV-seropositive. CDR3 in DNA: TGCAGCGTTCCGGGACAGGGTAATGGCTACACCTTC. Encoded protein: CSVPGQGNGYTF.